Below, 19 T cell receptor beta chains from the same sample are listed, as sequenced in a study of OX40 agonist ivuxolimab in advanced cancers. Here immunoSEQ multiplex PCR was the method, and the copy in TCRdb shows in-frame clones only, minus some. The sample lists more than 15,000 clones, roughly 70% seen once, with roughly a quarter in the top ten. The specimen was CD4+ or CD8+ T cells sorted from blood, collected in a trial of the OX40 agonist ivuxolimab. The source of these receptors is an adult with an advanced solid tumor such as melanoma, head and neck, liver or kidney cancer.

This chain uses TRBV7-9 with TRBJ2-2; D uncertain. Germline CDR1 SEHNR, CDR2 FQNEAQ (reference sequence). The CDR3 length is 13 residues. V dropped 8 bases and J dropped 0 bases, with 7 bases sitting between them. The CDR3 sequence: CASLMPNTGELFF. The CDR3 coding sequence is TGTGCCAGCCTTATGCCGAACACCGGGGAGCTGTTTTTT.

The rearrangement joins TRBV7-8 to TRBJ1-4; D not certain. In germline, CDR1 is SGHVS, CDR2 FQNEAQ. V was shortened by 3 bases and J by 5 bases, with 10 bases between the two germline ends. This CDR3 has 14 residues. CDR3 bases: TGTGCCAGCAGCTTTACGGGCGTAAATGAAAAACTGTTTTTT. Protein: CASSFTGVNEKLFF. The full variable domain, with the rest looked up from reference TRBV7-8 and TRBJ1-4, is GAGVSQSPRYKVAKRGQDVALRCDPISGHVSLFWYQQALGQGPEFLTYFQNEAQLDKSGLPSDRFFAERPEGSVSTLKIQRTQQEDSAVYLCASSFTGVNEKLFFGSGTQLSVL.

This chain connects TRBV27 to TRBJ2-5; 9 nucleotides agree with TRBD2. This CDR3 contains 18 residues. Germline V CDR1 and CDR2: MNHEY, SMNVEV (reference sequence). V was pared by 3 bases and J by 2 bases, with 13 bases of the junction left unmatched. The DNA of the CDR3 is TGTGCCAGCAGTTTTAGCGGGAGCAGACTGACAAGACAAGAGACCCAGTACTTC. It encodes CASSFSGSRLTRQETQYF.

This chain connects TRBV15 to TRBJ2-1; TRBD2 agrees at 14 bases. After removal of 1 base from V and 5 bases from J, the junction contained 4 bases not matched to a gene. Germline CDR1 LNHNV, CDR2 YYDKDF (reference sequence). The CDR3 spans 17 residues. In DNA form, the CDR3 reads TGTGCCACCAGCAGAGGTAGGGGACTAGCGGGAGACAATGAGCAGTTCTTC. Residues: CATSRGRGLAGDNEQFF.

The chain couples TRBV7-8 to TRBJ2-7, with D hard to call. V was pared by 3 bases and J by 5 bases, with 11 bases between. This CDR3 spans 13 amino acids. Germline V gene data show CDR1 as SGHVS and CDR2 as FQNEAQ. CDR3: CASSFIGVNEQYF. CDR3 sequence (DNA): TGTGCCAGCAGCTTCATTGGCGTGAACGAGCAGTACTTC.

The rearrangement uses TRBV27 and TRBJ1-5, with D possibly TRBD1 on 5 matching bases. The germline gives CDR1 MNHEY, CDR2 SMNVEV (reference sequence). The CDR3 has 14 residues. Trimming pared 6 bases from V and 5 bases from J, leaving 14 bases between. CDR3 sequence: CASSQRGDYQPQHF. In DNA form, the CDR3 reads TGTGCCAGCAGCCAAAGGGGAGACTATCAGCCCCAGCATTTT.

V usage is TRBV10-1 and J usage is TRBJ2-1; TRBD2 aligns across 9 bases. This CDR3 contains 14 residues. The V segment lost 4 bases and the J segment 8 bases; nucleotides outside the gene matches: 6. Germline CDR1 and CDR2: WNHNN and SYGVQD (reference sequence). For the CDR3, the DNA is TGCGCCAGCAGTGCGGAGCGGGAGGTTCATGAGCAGTTCTTC. It encodes CASSAEREVHEQFF.

The chain couples TRBV27 to TRBJ1-3; TRBD1 might be the D (5 bases). The CDR3 is 15 amino acids. Germline assignment: CDR1 MNHEY and CDR2 SMNVEV (reference sequence). The V and J ends lost 6 bases and 0 bases respectively, with 12 bases between them. CDR3 sequence reads: CASRPPDSSGNTIYF. The CDR3 DNA is TGTGCCAGCAGACCCCCAGACAGCTCTGGAAACACCATATATTTT.

This clone was found once. The J gene is TRBJ2-1, the V gene TRBV6-5; TRBD1 aligns across 7 bases. J lost 7 bases, V lost 6 bases, and 3 bases had no gene match. The germline V gene has CDR1 MNHEY and CDR2 SVGAGI. This CDR3 has 12 amino acids. The CDR3 protein is CASRTGLNEQFF. In nucleotides, the CDR3 is TGTGCCAGCAGGACAGGGTTAAATGAGCAGTTCTTC.

V is TRBV30 and J is TRBJ1-1, with a possible D match to TRBD1 (6 bases). CDR3 length equals 14 residues. With 5 bases removed from V and 0 bases from J, the gap between germline ends came to 13 bases. Germline V gene lookup returns CDR1 GTSNPN and CDR2 SVGIG (reference sequence). CDR3 DNA sequence: TGTGCCTGGTCCCTACAGGGTATGAACACTGAAGCTTTCTTT. Its protein is CAWSLQGMNTEAFF.

This sequence joins TRBV28 and TRBJ2-7; D uncertain. CDR3 size: 11 residues. Per the germline V gene, CDR1 is MDHEN and CDR2 is SYDVKM. Trimming cost V 5 bases and J 7 bases, with 9 bases left between them. CDR3 region: CASSLTGEQYF. Here the CDR3 DNA reads TGTGCCAGCAGTCTCACCGGGGAGCAGTACTTC.

The chain links TRBV27 to TRBJ2-5, with D unresolved. Trimming left V 8 bases short and J 7 bases short, with 11 bases between. The CDR3 has 11 residues. Germline V gene data show CDR1 as MNHEY and CDR2 as SMNVEV (reference sequence). The CDR3 is CASGLLGTQYF. The CDR3 DNA follows: TGTGCCAGCGGGTTGTTAGGGACCCAGTACTTC.

The chain combines TRBV21-1 with TRBJ2-4; the D segment call TRBD2 is taken from the table without a DNA check. TRBV21-1 is flagged as a pseudogene. The CDR3 has 15 amino acids. The CDR3 spells CASRDFRVAKNIQYF. CDR3 DNA sequence: TGTGCCAGTAGGGACTTCCGAGTAGCCAAAAACATTCAGTACTTC.

The J gene is TRBJ2-2, the V gene TRBV6-6; D is unresolved. Germline loops: CDR1 MNHNY, CDR2 SVGAGI (reference sequence). This CDR3 has 13 residues. The germline V and J ends were trimmed by 6 bases and 8 bases, with 13 bases remaining between them. The CDR3 region is CASRAVSWGELFF. The CDR3 nucleotides read TGTGCCAGCAGGGCGGTCTCCTGGGGGGAGCTGTTTTTT.

The V and J genes are TRBV7-9 and TRBJ2-7, with 7 bases identical to TRBD2. The CDR3 spans 15 residues. After removal of 0 bases from V and 2 bases from J, the junction contained 4 bases not matched to a gene. From germline, CDR1 is SEHNR and CDR2 FQNEAQ (reference sequence). The CDR3 is CASSLAASGTYEQYF. CDR3 DNA sequence: TGTGCCAGCAGCTTAGCGGCTAGCGGTACCTACGAGCAGTACTTC.

This sequence joins TRBV4-3 and TRBJ2-7; 7 bases line up with TRBD1. Losses at the gene ends were 2 bases for V and 4 bases for J; bases not matched to a gene: 14. The CDR3 runs to 17 residues. The germline CDR1 and CDR2 sequences are LGHNA and YSLEER. The CDR3 here is CASSQPKGPGQIYEQYF. CDR3 sequence (DNA): TGCGCCAGCAGCCAACCCAAGGGTCCGGGACAGATTTACGAGCAGTACTTC.

This clone was observed a few times. V is TRBV10-3 and J is TRBJ1-2; tentative D call: TRBD1 (5 bases). Germline-derived CDR1 and CDR2 are ENHRY and SYGVKD. The ends were cut back, 8 bases at V and 12 bases at J, with 16 bases in the middle. There are 11 residues in the CDR3. The CDR3 sequence is CAIDHTDTDTF. The CDR3 bases are TGTGCCATCGATCACACGGACACAGACACCTTC.

J is TRBJ1-1 and V is TRBV30, with D unclear. Deletions cut 0 bases from V and 5 bases from J, with 7 bases between. CDR3 length equals 12 residues. Germline values: CDR1 GTSNPN, CDR2 SVGIG (reference sequence). In DNA, the CDR3 is TGTGCCTGGAGTGTAATGGCTACTGAAGCTTTCTTT. Translated, it gives CAWSVMATEAFF. Using reference TRBV30 and TRBJ1-1 for the parts outside the CDR3, the full variable domain is SQTIHQWPATLVQPVGSPLSLECTVEGTSNPNLYWYRQAAGRGLQLLFYSVGIGQISSEVPQNLSASRPQDRQFILSSKKLLLSDSGFYLCAWSVMATEAFFGQGTRLTVV.

This clone has just one count. The V and J genes are TRBV7-9 and TRBJ2-6; D is perhaps TRBD1 or TRBD2 (5 bases each). Germline V gene sequence: CDR1 SEHNR, CDR2 FQNEAQ (reference sequence). CDR3 length equals 16 residues. With 1 base removed from V and 0 bases from J, the gap between germline ends came to 7 bases. DNA of the CDR3: TGTGCCAGCAGCTTAGGTGGGGGCTCTGGGGCCAACGTCCTGACTTTC. Amino acids: CASSLGGGSGANVLTF.